This is a list of T cell receptor beta chains from one sample in a study of T cells in Graves' hyperthyroidism and ophthalmopathy. Each CDR3 protein gets one entry after TCRdb re-called the multiplex PCR reads with MiXCR. The sample consists of approximately 740,000 distinct CDR3 sequences, 14% of them appearing once. The specimen sequenced was blood. Every receptor here comes from a woman aged 18-29 years with Graves' hyperthyroidism. The CDR3 runs from the conserved cysteine through the conserved F or W. A D gene is named only where the DNA matches it firmly. The size entry is marked missing in some rows and otherwise reads once, few, many or a size class.

j_call: TRBJ2-5; v_call: TRBV19; clone_size: .; d_call: TRBD1; cdr3_aa: CATADRHQETQYF; cdr3_nt: TGTGCCACTGCGGACAGGCACCAAGAGACCCAGTACTTC
j_call: TRBJ2-6; v_call: TRBV15; clone_size: .; d_call: .; cdr3_aa: CATSSGTGLSGANVLTF; cdr3_nt: TGTGCCACCAGCTCCGGGACGGGCTTATCTGGGGCCAACGTCCTGACTTTC
j_call: TRBJ1-1; v_call: TRBV3-1; clone_size: many; d_call: .; cdr3_aa: CASSQPGEYTEAFF; cdr3_nt: TGTGCCAGCAGCCAACCAGGGGAATACACTGAAGCTTTCTTT
j_call: TRBJ1-1; v_call: TRBV7-3; clone_size: few; d_call: .; cdr3_aa: CASSLTRGGTEAFF; cdr3_nt: TGTGCCAGCAGCTTAACTCGGGGGGGGACTGAAGCTTTCTTT
j_call: TRBJ2-2; v_call: TRBV19; clone_size: few; d_call: .; cdr3_aa: CASSIPGSSYTGELFF; cdr3_nt: TGTGCCAGTAGTATCCCGGGATCGAGCTACACCGGGGAGCTGTTTTTT
j_call: TRBJ2-1; v_call: TRBV27; clone_size: few; d_call: .; cdr3_aa: CASSLSPQGNEQFF; cdr3_nt: TGTGCCAGCAGCCTTAGTCCCCAGGGGAATGAGCAGTTCTTC
j_call: TRBJ1-3; v_call: TRBV9; clone_size: .; d_call: TRBD1; cdr3_aa: CASGERQGSGNTIYF; cdr3_nt: TGTGCCAGCGGCGAAAGACAGGGCTCTGGAAACACCATATATTTT
j_call: TRBJ1-1; v_call: TRBV20-1; clone_size: .; d_call: TRBD1; cdr3_aa: CSASSGQITEAFF; cdr3_nt: TGCAGTGCTAGCTCGGGACAGATAACTGAAGCTTTCTTT
j_call: TRBJ2-2; v_call: TRBV20-1; clone_size: many; d_call: .; cdr3_aa: CSARGPGGDTGELFF; cdr3_nt: TGCAGTGCTAGAGGCCCCGGCGGAGACACCGGGGAGCTGTTTTTT
j_call: TRBJ1-4; v_call: TRBV25-1; clone_size: few; d_call: .; cdr3_aa: CARSWAALEKLFF; cdr3_nt: TGTGCCAGGAGTTGGGCCGCACTTGAAAAACTGTTTTTT
j_call: TRBJ2-7; v_call: TRBV20-1; clone_size: .; d_call: .; cdr3_aa: CSARGERYEQYF; cdr3_nt: TGCAGTGCTAGAGGGGAACGCTACGAGCAGTACTTC
j_call: TRBJ1-3; v_call: TRBV11-2; clone_size: many; d_call: .; cdr3_aa: CASSFKHQINTIYF; cdr3_nt: TGTGCCAGCAGCTTCAAGCATCAAATCAACACCATATATTTT
j_call: TRBJ2-3; v_call: TRBV5-1; clone_size: many; d_call: .; cdr3_aa: CASSFIGETQYF; cdr3_nt: TGCGCCAGCAGCTTCATAGGGGAGACGCAGTATTTT
j_call: TRBJ2-5; v_call: TRBV7-6; clone_size: few; d_call: .; cdr3_aa: CASSLAGPKETQYF; cdr3_nt: TGTGCCAGCAGCTTAGCGGGGCCAAAAGAGACCCAGTACTTC
j_call: TRBJ2-3; v_call: TRBV25-1; clone_size: .; d_call: .; cdr3_aa: CASKRRTTDTQYF; cdr3_nt: TGTGCCAGCAAACGACGGACCACAGATACGCAGTATTTT
j_call: TRBJ2-7; v_call: TRBV6-2/TRBV6-3; clone_size: many; d_call: TRBD2; cdr3_aa: CASSYVRGVYEQYF; cdr3_nt: TGTGCCAGCAGTTACGTGCGGGGGGTCTACGAGCAGTACTTC
j_call: TRBJ2-3; v_call: TRBV11-3; clone_size: many; d_call: .; cdr3_aa: CASSHDTFSPTDTQYF; cdr3_nt: TGTGCCAGCAGTCACGACACCTTCTCACCCACAGATACGCAGTATTTT
j_call: TRBJ2-6; v_call: TRBV7-3; clone_size: few; d_call: .; cdr3_aa: CASSLTRSGANVLTF; cdr3_nt: TGTGCCAGCAGCTTAACGCGCTCTGGGGCCAACGTCCTGACTTTC
j_call: TRBJ2-5; v_call: TRBV3-1; clone_size: many; d_call: .; cdr3_aa: CASSPSPGRQETQYF; cdr3_nt: TGTGCCAGCAGCCCTAGCCCGGGACGGCAAGAGACCCAGTACTTC
j_call: TRBJ1-6; v_call: TRBV20-1; clone_size: .; d_call: TRBD1; cdr3_aa: CSARVGTENSPLHF; cdr3_nt: TGCAGTGCTAGAGTCGGGACAGAGAATTCACCCCTCCACTTT
j_call: TRBJ2-5; v_call: TRBV18; clone_size: many; d_call: .; cdr3_aa: CASSPGLQETQYF; cdr3_nt: TGTGCCAGCTCACCCGGGTTACAAGAGACCCAGTACTTC
j_call: TRBJ1-3; v_call: TRBV6-1; clone_size: few; d_call: .; cdr3_aa: CASSYDGFSGNTIYF; cdr3_nt: TGTGCCAGCAGTTATGACGGATTCTCTGGAAACACCATATATTTT
j_call: TRBJ2-7; v_call: TRBV30; clone_size: few; d_call: TRBD1; cdr3_aa: CAWRRIAQGQGVAEQYF; cdr3_nt: TGTGCCTGGAGAAGGATCGCACAGGGACAGGGGGTAGCCGAGCAGTACTTC
j_call: TRBJ2-1; v_call: TRBV24-1; clone_size: .; d_call: TRBD2; cdr3_aa: CATSDPSGRDEQFF; cdr3_nt: TGTGCCACCAGTGACCCCAGCGGGAGGGATGAGCAGTTCTTC
j_call: TRBJ2-1; v_call: TRBV28; clone_size: many; d_call: TRBD1; cdr3_aa: CASSPRTGYNEQFF; cdr3_nt: TGTGCCAGCAGCCCCCGGACAGGCTACAATGAGCAGTTCTTC
j_call: TRBJ2-5; v_call: TRBV20-1; clone_size: few; d_call: .; cdr3_aa: CSARDLRAVLGETQYF; cdr3_nt: TGCAGTGCTAGAGATCTAAGGGCAGTCCTGGGGGAGACCCAGTACTTC
j_call: TRBJ2-3; v_call: TRBV12-3/TRBV12-4; clone_size: .; d_call: TRBD1; cdr3_aa: CASSWGDRGLLDTQYF; cdr3_nt: TGTGCCAGCAGTTGGGGCGACAGGGGCCTTTTAGATACGCAGTATTTT
j_call: TRBJ1-1; v_call: TRBV29-1; clone_size: few; d_call: TRBD1; cdr3_aa: CSVVKGGGTEAFF; cdr3_nt: TGCAGCGTGGTGAAAGGGGGCGGTACTGAAGCTTTCTTT
j_call: TRBJ1-1; v_call: TRBV6-1; clone_size: few; d_call: .; cdr3_aa: CASMSTRRVNTEAFF; cdr3_nt: TGTGCCAGCATGAGTACCCGCAGAGTGAACACTGAAGCTTTCTTT
j_call: TRBJ1-2; v_call: TRBV12-3/TRBV12-4; clone_size: few; d_call: .; cdr3_aa: CASSLNGPTYGYTF; cdr3_nt: TGTGCCAGCAGTTTAAACGGACCAACCTATGGCTACACCTTC
j_call: TRBJ2-1; v_call: TRBV7-9; clone_size: many; d_call: TRBD2; cdr3_aa: CASITSGSKYEQFF; cdr3_nt: TGTGCCAGCATAACTAGCGGGAGTAAGTATGAGCAGTTCTTC
j_call: TRBJ2-2; v_call: TRBV6-5; clone_size: many; d_call: .; cdr3_aa: CASSYTGMTTGELFF; cdr3_nt: TGTGCCAGCAGTTACACAGGGATGACCACCGGGGAGCTGTTTTTT
j_call: TRBJ2-2; v_call: TRBV12-3/TRBV12-4; clone_size: many; d_call: TRBD1; cdr3_aa: CASSFRQGSPTGELFF; cdr3_nt: TGTGCCAGCAGTTTCAGACAGGGATCCCCCACCGGGGAGCTGTTTTTT
j_call: TRBJ2-7; v_call: TRBV19; clone_size: many; d_call: .; cdr3_aa: CASSIDIASYEQYF; cdr3_nt: TGTGCCAGTAGTATCGACATTGCTTCCTACGAGCAGTACTTC
j_call: TRBJ1-5; v_call: TRBV11-2; clone_size: few; d_call: .; cdr3_aa: CASSVGWGNQPQHF; cdr3_nt: TGTGCCAGCAGCGTAGGTTGGGGCAATCAGCCCCAGCATTTT
j_call: TRBJ1-5; v_call: TRBV7-9; clone_size: few; d_call: TRBD1; cdr3_aa: CAGQGDNQPQHF; cdr3_nt: TGTGCCGGCCAGGGGGACAATCAGCCCCAGCATTTT
j_call: TRBJ2-7; v_call: TRBV2; clone_size: many; d_call: .; cdr3_aa: CASSWLRVEQYF; cdr3_nt: TGTGCCAGCAGTTGGCTTAGGGTCGAGCAGTACTTC
j_call: TRBJ2-4; v_call: TRBV13; clone_size: .; d_call: .; cdr3_aa: CASSPRRVQNIQYF; cdr3_nt: TGTGCCAGCAGCCCCAGGAGGGTACAAAACATTCAGTACTTC
j_call: TRBJ2-3; v_call: TRBV7-9; clone_size: many; d_call: .; cdr3_aa: CASSLAGGRGDTQYF; cdr3_nt: TGTGCCAGCAGCTTAGCCGGGGGAAGAGGAGATACGCAGTATTTT